A selection of T cell receptor beta chains follows, all from one sample in a study of blood T cells in healthy people across ages. Each CDR3 protein is one row after TCRdb ran MiXCR on the 5' RACE reads. This repertoire shows under 1,100,000 distinct CDR3 sequences, roughly a quarter found once; its top ten account for about 0.8%. A further study also used this sample, focusing on T cells of mothers and their children.

Sample: blood. These receptors originate from a girl aged 2-15 years in good health. Both conserved end residues are part of each CDR3.

CDR3aa: CASGQGALGTDTQYF; len: 15; v_gene: TRBV10-1; j_gene: TRBJ2-3
CDR3aa: CASSVSGLPGELFF; len: 14; v_gene: TRBV7-9; j_gene: TRBJ2-2
CDR3aa: CASSPPRSWEYGYTF; len: 15; v_gene: TRBV7-9; j_gene: TRBJ1-2
CDR3aa: CASTPLGDSPLHF; len: 13; v_gene: TRBV12-3/TRBV12-4; j_gene: TRBJ1-6
CDR3aa: CSAASRGMNTEAFF; len: 14; v_gene: TRBV20-1; j_gene: TRBJ1-1
CDR3aa: CASSLGLAGGLTYEQYF; len: 17; v_gene: TRBV5-5; j_gene: TRBJ2-7
CDR3aa: CASSADSKNIQYF; len: 13; v_gene: TRBV13; j_gene: TRBJ2-4
CDR3aa: CASSPRAGTYEQYF; len: 14; v_gene: TRBV7-9; j_gene: TRBJ2-7
CDR3aa: CASSHKLQSQETQYF; len: 15; v_gene: TRBV14; j_gene: TRBJ2-5
CDR3aa: CSARAAGETQYF; len: 12; v_gene: TRBV20-1; j_gene: TRBJ2-5
CDR3aa: CASSQRKQETQYF; len: 13; v_gene: TRBV4-3; j_gene: TRBJ2-5
CDR3aa: CASSPGRGTSGYGYTF; len: 16; v_gene: TRBV3-1; j_gene: TRBJ1-2
CDR3aa: CASSSTGQPQHF; len: 12; v_gene: TRBV7-2; j_gene: TRBJ1-5
CDR3aa: CSGQGGYIQYF; len: 11; v_gene: TRBV20-1; j_gene: TRBJ2-4
CDR3aa: CASAQGPGLTYEQYF; len: 15; v_gene: TRBV27; j_gene: TRBJ2-7
CDR3aa: CASAPPGPFIGGTEAFF; len: 17; v_gene: TRBV12-3/TRBV12-4; j_gene: TRBJ1-1
CDR3aa: CASSLDSGAGGGVTDTQYF; len: 19; v_gene: TRBV11-2; j_gene: TRBJ2-3
CDR3aa: CASRKEVQETQYF; len: 13; v_gene: TRBV6-1; j_gene: TRBJ2-5
CDR3aa: CASSQGPRQGEETQYF; len: 16; v_gene: TRBV4-1; j_gene: TRBJ2-5
CDR3aa: CSVEISGGTDTQYF; len: 14; v_gene: TRBV29-1; j_gene: TRBJ2-3
CDR3aa: CASSSTGTGGSGANVLTF; len: 18; v_gene: TRBV7-9; j_gene: TRBJ2-6
CDR3aa: CSVTVGETDTQYF; len: 13; v_gene: TRBV29-1; j_gene: TRBJ2-3
CDR3aa: CASSLRDGSTDTRYF; len: 15; v_gene: TRBV7-9; j_gene: TRBJ2-3
CDR3aa: CSVVTSRETQYF; len: 12; v_gene: TRBV29-1; j_gene: TRBJ2-5
CDR3aa: CATSREQSLRWDEQFF; len: 16; v_gene: TRBV15; j_gene: -
CDR3aa: CASSPKQGLVHGYTF; len: 15; v_gene: TRBV4-3; j_gene: TRBJ1-2
CDR3aa: CASSSRGGGYNEQFF; len: 15; v_gene: TRBV6-6; j_gene: TRBJ2-1
CDR3aa: CASMLINPASTDTQYF; len: 16; v_gene: TRBV28; j_gene: TRBJ2-3
CDR3aa: CAISDLEGLSGNTIYF; len: 16; v_gene: TRBV10-3; j_gene: TRBJ1-3
CDR3aa: CSALRYNYGYTF; len: 12; v_gene: TRBV20-1; j_gene: TRBJ1-2
CDR3aa: CSVREAGEVGQYF; len: 13; v_gene: TRBV29-1; j_gene: TRBJ2-3
CDR3aa: CASRLASGETQYF; len: 13; v_gene: TRBV2; j_gene: -
CDR3aa: CASSRTGTPSGTQYF; len: 15; v_gene: TRBV28; j_gene: TRBJ2-5
CDR3aa: CASSAYRGLAGELFF; len: 15; v_gene: TRBV6-1; j_gene: TRBJ2-2
CDR3aa: CASSLRRYYGYTF; len: 13; v_gene: TRBV27; j_gene: TRBJ1-2
CDR3aa: CASSSTENTGELFF; len: 14; v_gene: TRBV12-3/TRBV12-4; j_gene: TRBJ2-2
CDR3aa: CASSPTGTIEAFF; len: 13; v_gene: TRBV4-2; j_gene: TRBJ1-1
CDR3aa: CASSQGTSGLYEQYF; len: 15; v_gene: TRBV3-1; j_gene: TRBJ2-7
CDR3aa: CASSFRQGSLEETQYF; len: 16; v_gene: TRBV5-1; j_gene: TRBJ2-5
CDR3aa: CSVRTSLGGGLANEQFF; len: 17; v_gene: TRBV29-1; j_gene: -
CDR3aa: CASSLGGSVVVGELFF; len: 16; v_gene: TRBV5-4; j_gene: TRBJ2-2
CDR3aa: CSALGGDISYEQYF; len: 14; v_gene: TRBV20-1; j_gene: TRBJ2-7
CDR3aa: CASSLGFPGELFF; len: 13; v_gene: TRBV28; j_gene: TRBJ2-2
CDR3aa: CSARDLDRDYNEQFF; len: 15; v_gene: TRBV20-1; j_gene: TRBJ2-1
CDR3aa: CASLGATETQYF; len: 12; v_gene: TRBV12-3/TRBV12-4; j_gene: TRBJ2-5
CDR3aa: CSVPTGGEQYF; len: 11; v_gene: TRBV29-1; j_gene: TRBJ2-7
CDR3aa: CSAEGTGSGNTIYF; len: 14; v_gene: TRBV20-1; j_gene: TRBJ1-3
CDR3aa: CASSLYLGSSYEQYF; len: 15; v_gene: TRBV7-2; j_gene: TRBJ2-7
CDR3aa: CASSQDLADYGELFF; len: 15; v_gene: TRBV4-1; j_gene: TRBJ2-2
CDR3aa: CSAPPGTSERTDTQYF; len: 16; v_gene: TRBV20-1; j_gene: TRBJ2-3
CDR3aa: CSVEVAAAYTF; len: 11; v_gene: TRBV29-1; j_gene: TRBJ1-2
CDR3aa: CASSEFEGGSKAGEAFF; len: 17; v_gene: TRBV2; j_gene: TRBJ1-1
CDR3aa: CASSLEGVSGLETQYF; len: 16; v_gene: TRBV7-2; j_gene: TRBJ2-5
CDR3aa: CASSDRPSFNYGYTF; len: 15; v_gene: TRBV6-1; j_gene: TRBJ1-2
CDR3aa: CASSQASGVTDTQYF; len: 15; v_gene: TRBV4-3; j_gene: TRBJ2-3